The present T cell receptor (beta chain) was sequenced within a study of blood T cells in healthy people across ages. The authors extracted at least 5 micrograms of total RNA per sample. Sample-barcoded 5' priming and a J-beta primer mix drove a second PCR of about 6 to 12 cycles. All cDNA molecules were each tagged by a template-switch adaptor with 12 random nucleotides. TCRdb independently ran MiXCR on the 5' RACE reads; one entry per CDR3 protein. This table has roughly 1.6 million distinct CDR3 sequences, 30% to 35% appearing once. Germline trimming cut 2 bases from V and 6 bases from J; bases unmatched to any gene: 21. The CDR3 runs 18 residues. Looked up from germline, CDR1 is DFQATT and CDR2 is SNEGSKA (reference sequence).

This TCR derives from a woman in her twenties or thirties in good health. The genes are TRBV20-1 and TRBJ1-2; TRBD1 aligns across 7 bases. What was sequenced was blood. The DNA for the CDR3 is TGCAGTGCTAGAAATAAGCATGGGGGCGGCAGGGGGAGCAATGGCTACACCTTC. Translated, it gives CSARNKHGGGRGSNGYTF.